This is a list of T cell receptor beta chains from one sample in a study of OX40 agonist ivuxolimab in advanced cancers. Assay used: immunoSEQ multiplex PCR; TCRdb lists only in-frame clones, some missing. Among 99,000 or so clones, approximately 93% were seen once, and the ten largest hold about 0.27%. The specimen was CD4+ or CD8+ T cells sorted from blood, collected in a trial of the OX40 agonist ivuxolimab. These receptors originate from an adult with an advanced solid tumor such as melanoma, head and neck, liver or kidney cancer. CDR3s include the opening cysteine and the closing phenylalanine or tryptophan. A D gene is named only where the DNA matches it firmly. Clone sizes are given selectively: once, few, many, or a class where the clone is expanded.

j_gene: TRBJ1-4; abundance: NA; d_gene: NA; v_gene: TRBV30; CDR3nt: TGTGCCTGGAGTGCCAGACCTAATGAAAAACTGTTTTTT; CDR3aa: CAWSARPNEKLFF
j_gene: TRBJ2-1; abundance: NA; d_gene: NA; v_gene: TRBV9; CDR3nt: TGTGCCAGCAGCCCAACAAGCGGCTCCTACAATGAGCAGTTCTTC; CDR3aa: CASSPTSGSYNEQFF
j_gene: TRBJ1-5; abundance: NA; d_gene: TRBD1; v_gene: TRBV10-3; CDR3nt: TGTGCCATCAGCCCGGGACAGGGGGAAAATCAGCCCCAGCATTTT; CDR3aa: CAISPGQGENQPQHF
j_gene: TRBJ1-5; abundance: NA; d_gene: NA; v_gene: TRBV19; CDR3nt: TGTGCCAGTAGAACAGGGACTAGCAATCAGCCCCAGCATTTT; CDR3aa: CASRTGTSNQPQHF
j_gene: TRBJ1-2; abundance: NA; d_gene: TRBD1; v_gene: TRBV4-3; CDR3nt: TGCGCCAGCAGCCCTGGACAGGGTAGTGGATTGAGAGATGGCTACACCTTC; CDR3aa: CASSPGQGSGLRDGYTF
j_gene: TRBJ1-3; abundance: NA; d_gene: NA; v_gene: TRBV29-1; CDR3nt: TGCAGCGCTACCCAAAGCTCTGGAAACACCATATATTTT; CDR3aa: CSATQSSGNTIYF
j_gene: TRBJ1-4; abundance: NA; d_gene: NA; v_gene: TRBV9; CDR3nt: TGTGCCAGCAGCGCCCGGGGGGGTTATGAAAAACTGTTTTTT; CDR3aa: CASSARGGYEKLFF
j_gene: TRBJ1-1; abundance: once; d_gene: NA; v_gene: TRBV4-1; CDR3nt: TGCGCCAGCAGCCAACGGATAGGAAACACTGAAGCTTTCTTT; CDR3aa: CASSQRIGNTEAFF
j_gene: TRBJ2-3; abundance: NA; d_gene: NA; v_gene: TRBV11-3; CDR3nt: TGTGCCAGCAGCTCTAACGTGGATACGCAGTATTTT; CDR3aa: CASSSNVDTQYF
j_gene: TRBJ2-7; abundance: NA; d_gene: NA; v_gene: TRBV4-2; CDR3nt: TGTGCCAGCAGCCAAGATCTGGGGGGGCGCGAGCAGTACTTC; CDR3aa: CASSQDLGGREQYF
j_gene: TRBJ1-2; abundance: NA; d_gene: TRBD1; v_gene: TRBV4-2; CDR3nt: TGTGCCAGCAGCCTCCTCACAGGGGAGGAGGGCTACACCTTC; CDR3aa: CASSLLTGEEGYTF
j_gene: TRBJ1-5; abundance: NA; d_gene: NA; v_gene: TRBV4-3; CDR3nt: TGCGCCAGCAGCCAAGGTCCGGCTGGGGGCAATCAGCCCCAGCATTTT; CDR3aa: CASSQGPAGGNQPQHF
j_gene: TRBJ2-1; abundance: NA; d_gene: TRBD2; v_gene: TRBV5-1; CDR3nt: TGCGCCAGCAGGTCGGGAGGGTCCTACAATGAGCAGTTCTTC; CDR3aa: CASRSGGSYNEQFF
j_gene: TRBJ2-4; abundance: NA; d_gene: NA; v_gene: TRBV25-1; CDR3nt: TGTGCCAGCAGTGAAATCCCAGGTTCCAAAAACATTCAGTACTTC; CDR3aa: CASSEIPGSKNIQYF
j_gene: TRBJ2-1; abundance: NA; d_gene: NA; v_gene: TRBV9; CDR3nt: TGTGCCAGCAGCGTAGGGAGGTGGGGAGACAATGAGCAGTTCTTC; CDR3aa: CASSVGRWGDNEQFF
j_gene: TRBJ1-5; abundance: NA; d_gene: NA; v_gene: TRBV2; CDR3nt: TGTGCCAGCAGTGAAGGAGGTAGGCATAGCAATCAGCCCCAGCATTTT; CDR3aa: CASSEGGRHSNQPQHF
j_gene: TRBJ1-2; abundance: NA; d_gene: NA; v_gene: TRBV28; CDR3nt: TGTGCCAGCACCCCATCCGGGACGCGCAACGTTAACTATGGCTACACCTTC; CDR3aa: CASTPSGTRNVNYGYTF
j_gene: TRBJ1-1; abundance: NA; d_gene: NA; v_gene: TRBV6-1; CDR3nt: TGTGCCAGCAGTGAGTTTAGAGAAGCTTTCTTT; CDR3aa: CASSEFREAFF
j_gene: TRBJ1-1; abundance: NA; d_gene: NA; v_gene: TRBV25-1; CDR3nt: TGTGCCAGTAGTCGAGGTCGGGGGCGCGGCGCTGAAGCTTTCTTT; CDR3aa: CASSRGRGRGAEAFF
j_gene: TRBJ1-2; abundance: once; d_gene: NA; v_gene: TRBV6-1; CDR3nt: TGTGCCAGCAGTGAACAGCAAAACTATGGCTACACCTTC; CDR3aa: CASSEQQNYGYTF
j_gene: TRBJ2-1; abundance: NA; d_gene: TRBD2; v_gene: TRBV30; CDR3nt: TGTGCCTGGACTAGCGGGAGGGGCTGGGACAATGAGCAGTTCTTC; CDR3aa: CAWTSGRGWDNEQFF
j_gene: TRBJ2-3; abundance: NA; d_gene: NA; v_gene: TRBV7-6; CDR3nt: TGTGCCAGCAGCTTGGAGGGGCGGACAGATACGCAGTATTTT; CDR3aa: CASSLEGRTDTQYF
j_gene: TRBJ2-1; abundance: once; d_gene: NA; v_gene: TRBV4-3; CDR3nt: TGCGCCAGCAGCCAAGAGGGCAGTGCAGGCTATGAGCAGTTCTTC; CDR3aa: CASSQEGSAGYEQFF
j_gene: TRBJ1-1; abundance: NA; d_gene: TRBD1; v_gene: TRBV29-1; CDR3nt: TGCAGCGTCGACAGGGTTGGCACTGAAGCTTTCTTT; CDR3aa: CSVDRVGTEAFF
j_gene: TRBJ1-5; abundance: NA; d_gene: NA; v_gene: TRBV28; CDR3nt: TGTGCCAGCACCAACCGCCCCCCATACCAGCCCCAGCATTTT; CDR3aa: CASTNRPPYQPQHF
j_gene: TRBJ2-7; abundance: NA; d_gene: NA; v_gene: TRBV6-1; CDR3nt: TGTGCCAGCAGTGAAACGGGCTACGAGCAGTACTTC; CDR3aa: CASSETGYEQYF
j_gene: TRBJ2-1; abundance: NA; d_gene: NA; v_gene: TRBV13; CDR3nt: TGTGCCAGCAGCCGGGCAGGGATCGTCAATGAGCAGTTCTTC; CDR3aa: CASSRAGIVNEQFF